A single sample is the source of the 23 T cell receptor beta chains below, sequenced in a study of blood T cell repertoires in COVID-19. This table comes from immunoSEQ multiplex PCR, and its TCRdb copy is limited to in-frame clones, with some not included. Of about 190,000 clones in the sample, less than 90% were seen once. The specimen was peripheral blood. These receptors originate from a man between 65 and 80 years old with active or convalescent COVID-19.

The J gene is TRBJ1-2, the V gene TRBV5-1, with D maybe TRBD1 (5 bases). V lost 4 bases to trimming and J lost 4 bases, with 23 bases between them. In germline, CDR1 is SGHRS, CDR2 YFSETQ. The CDR3 consists of 17 residues. CDR3 residues: CASSNRPWTRVGYGYTF. Here the CDR3 DNA reads TGCGCCAGCAGCAACCGACCTTGGACCAGGGTAGGCTATGGCTACACCTTC.

This chain links TRBV7-9 with TRBJ2-5, with a tentative D call TRBD1 (5 bases). Germline-derived CDR1 and CDR2 are SEHNR and FQNEAQ (reference sequence). The CDR3 length is 14 residues. The V and J ends lost 3 bases and 5 bases respectively, with 13 bases between them. The CDR3 DNA reads as TGTGCCAGCAGCTTGGTCCAGGGTGGGGAGACCCAGTACTTC. As protein: CASSLVQGGETQYF.

The chain couples TRBV30 to TRBJ1-5; no clear D gene. The germline V gene has CDR1 GTSNPN and CDR2 SVGIG (reference sequence). V was trimmed by 3 bases and J by 3 bases, leaving 12 bases between them. The CDR3 is made up of 14 amino acids. The CDR3 here is CAWSGRSSNQPQHF. CDR3 in DNA: TGTGCCTGGAGCGGCAGGTCATCCAATCAGCCCCAGCATTTT.

J is TRBJ2-5 and V is TRBV28, with a tentative D call TRBD1 (5 bases). This CDR3 has 14 amino acids. With 2 bases removed from V and 4 bases from J, the gap between germline ends came to 11 bases. From germline, CDR1 is MDHEN and CDR2 SYDVKM. CDR3 in amino acids: CASSLIQGGETQYF. CDR3 nucleotides: TGTGCCAGCAGTTTAATCCAGGGTGGAGAGACCCAGTACTTC.

This rearrangement joins TRBV28 to TRBJ1-1; 7 bases agree with TRBD1. The germline gives CDR1 MDHEN, CDR2 SYDVKM. J lost 6 bases, V lost 5 bases, and 6 bases had no gene match. CDR3 length: 13 residues. The CDR3 here is CASSGGGGAEAFF. The CDR3 nucleotides read TGTGCCAGCAGTGGAGGGGGCGGCGCTGAAGCTTTCTTT.

The genes are TRBV28 and TRBJ1-6, with D uncertain. Germline values: CDR1 MDHEN, CDR2 SYDVKM. The CDR3 is 16 residues long. Trimming left V 1 base short and J 6 bases short, with 13 bases between. In DNA, the CDR3 is TGTGCCAGCAGTTTATCGGCAGCGGCCCTTAATTCACCCCTCCACTTT. This translates into CASSLSAAALNSPLHF.

The chain joins TRBV29-1 to TRBJ2-5, with 7 bases that match TRBD2. The CDR3 consists of 12 residues. CDR1 is SQVTM, CDR2 ANQGSEA, per germline. V lost 6 bases to trimming and J lost 4 bases; unmatched junction nucleotides: 5. This CDR3 reads CSVGGTIETQYF. DNA for the CDR3: TGCAGCGTCGGGGGGACCATAGAGACCCAGTACTTC. Supplemented by reference TRBV29-1 and TRBJ2-5, the full variable domain reads SAVISQKPSRDICQRGTSLTIQCQVDSQVTMMFWYRQQPGQSLTLIATANQGSEATYESGFVIDKFPISRPNLTFSTLTVSNMSPEDSSIYLCSVGGTIETQYFGPGTRLLVL.

V usage is TRBV5-4 and J usage is TRBJ2-1, with TRBD2 as a possible D gene (5 bases). The CDR3 is 14 residues long. V was pared by 4 bases and J by 3 bases, with 11 bases between. Germline assignment: CDR1 SGHNT and CDR2 YYREEE (reference sequence). The CDR3: CASSLPGSYNEQFF. DNA of the CDR3: TGTGCCAGCAGCCTGCCGGGAAGCTACAATGAGCAGTTCTTC.

The chain employs TRBV19 and TRBJ2-4, with 8 bases aligning to TRBD2. J was trimmed by 2 bases and V by 3 bases; bases with no gene match: 9. This CDR3 spans 17 amino acids. Germline V lookup: CDR1 LNHDA, CDR2 SQIVND (reference sequence). CDR3 in DNA: TGTGCCAGTAGTATTAGCAGCGGGAGTATTACCAAAAACATTCAGTACTTC. Protein sequence: CASSISSGSITKNIQYF.

The chain links TRBV18 to TRBJ1-4, with unresolved D. Germline loops: CDR1 KGHSH, CDR2 LQKENI. The length of the CDR3 is 16 residues. V lost 0 bases to trimming and J lost 12 bases, with 20 bases between them. The CDR3 DNA sequence: TGTGCCAGCTCACCACCAAGGCAGGACCCAGCCGGGGAACTGTTTTTT. Translating gives CASSPPRQDPAGELFF.

V gene TRBV2 combines with J gene TRBJ1-5; a weak D match, TRBD1 (6 bases). This CDR3 spans 16 amino acids. V was clipped by 6 bases and J by 4 bases, with 19 bases between them. Germline CDR1 SNHLY, CDR2 FYNNEI. The CDR3 DNA follows: TGTGCCAGCAGATTAAACCGGGACATATTGAATCAGCCCCAGCATTTT. This encodes CASRLNRDILNQPQHF.

This chain uses TRBV27 with TRBJ2-7; TRBD2 aligns across 7 bases. Germline CDR1 reads MNHEY; CDR2 reads SMNVEV (reference sequence). This CDR3 contains 14 residues. The V gene end was trimmed by 4 bases and the J gene end by 4 bases; junction bases not matched to a gene: 7. CDR3 DNA: TGTGCCAGCAGTTCCCTAGCGGTGACTTACGAGCAGTACTTC. Encoded protein: CASSSLAVTYEQYF.

The V gene is TRBV30, the J gene TRBJ2-1; 7 bases match TRBD2. The germline V gene has CDR1 GTSNPN and CDR2 SVGIG (reference sequence). Trimming at V came to 5 bases and at J to 13 bases, leaving 8 bases not matched to a gene. There are 11 residues in the CDR3. Written as DNA, the CDR3 is TGTGCCTGGTCCCACGGGGGGTTACAGTTCTTC. Translation gives CAWSHGGLQFF. The full variable domain, completed using reference TRBV30 and TRBJ2-1, is SQTIHQWPATLVQPVGSPLSLECTVEGTSNPNLYWYRQAAGRGLQLLFYSVGIGQISSEVPQNLSASRPQDRQFILSSKKLLLSDSGFYLCAWSHGGLQFFGPGTRLTVL.

This clone was counted only a few times. V gene TRBV5-1 combines with J gene TRBJ2-2, with D possibly TRBD1 on 5 matching bases. This CDR3 has 17 residues. The germline gives CDR1 SGHRS, CDR2 YFSETQ. V dropped 0 bases and J dropped 5 bases, with 17 bases sitting between them. The DNA of the CDR3 is TGCGCCAGCAGCTTGGGGACATTCAACCCGAGGACCGGGGAGCTGTTTTTT. This encodes CASSLGTFNPRTGELFF.

V is TRBV19 and J is TRBJ1-6; D is unresolved. The CDR3 contains 13 residues. The V gene lost 6 bases and the J gene lost 5 bases, with 8 bases spanning the gap. CDR1 is LNHDA, CDR2 SQIVND, per germline (reference sequence). CDR3 sequence (DNA): TGTGCCAGTAGGACACGACATAATTCACCCCTCCACTTT. Translating it yields CASRTRHNSPLHF.

The chain combines TRBV2 with TRBJ2-3; the D is unclear. V shed 2 bases and J shed 4 bases, with 16 bases lying between them. This CDR3 region has 16 residues. Germline CDR1 is SNHLY and CDR2 is FYNNEI. The CDR3 DNA reads TGTGCCAGCAGTGAATCAGTTGGGCCCTCCTCAGATACGCAGTATTTT. Encoded protein: CASSESVGPSSDTQYF.

The chain has TRBV12-3 or TRBV12-4 and TRBJ2-1, with D tentatively TRBD1 (6 bases). V was clipped by 5 bases and J by 8 bases, with 13 bases between them. The CDR3 loop spans 13 amino acids. Written as DNA, the CDR3 is TGTGCCAGCAGTGCAGACAGGATCCATGAGCAGTTCTTC. This encodes CASSADRIHEQFF.

The chain employs TRBV28 and TRBJ1-1; maybe TRBD1 (6 bases). The germline V and J ends were trimmed by 6 bases and 1 base, with 15 bases remaining between them. CDR1 MDHEN and CDR2 SYDVKM come from the germline V gene. This CDR3 has 15 amino acids. CDR3 in amino acids: CASRNPGAGNTEAFF. CDR3 nucleotide sequence: TGTGCCAGCAGGAATCCAGGGGCGGGGAACACTGAAGCTTTCTTT.

This clone was counted between two and nine times. This chain links TRBV29-1 with TRBJ2-7; D might be TRBD2 (5 bases). Germline V gene sequence: CDR1 SQVTM, CDR2 ANQGSEA. The CDR3 covers 16 residues. V gave up 7 bases and J gave up 6 bases, with 28 bases separating them. DNA of the CDR3: TGCAGCGCCCCGGATAGAATATCGACACGGCGGGTCGAGCAGTACTTC. It yields the protein CSAPDRISTRRVEQYF.

V and J are TRBV12-3 or TRBV12-4 and TRBJ2-7, with a possible D match to TRBD2 (5 bases). The V end was cut by 3 bases, the J end by 7 bases, with 10 bases between. The CDR3 sequence is 12 residues long. CDR3 bases: TGTGCCAGCAGTTTGGGCCCGGGGGAGCAGTACTTC. Translating gives CASSLGPGEQYF.

This clone was detected only once. V usage is TRBV5-1 and J usage is TRBJ2-7, with 7 bases matching TRBD1. The CDR3 is 12 amino acids. Germline values: CDR1 SGHRS, CDR2 YFSETQ. V lost 4 bases, J lost 3 bases, and 1 base stayed unmatched. The CDR3: CASSGTDYEQYF. The CDR3 nucleotides are TGCGCCAGCAGCGGGACAGACTACGAGCAGTACTTC. Combining the CDR3 with reference TRBV5-1 and TRBJ2-7 gives the whole variable domain KAGVTQTPRYLIKTRGQQVTLSCSPISGHRSVSWYQQTPGQGLQFLFEYFSETQRNKGNFPGRFSGRQFSNSRSEMNVSTLELGDSALYLCASSGTDYEQYFGPGTRLTVT.

This chain uses TRBV4-3 with TRBJ2-1, with D possibly matching TRBD1 (6 bases). The germline CDR1 and CDR2 sequences are LGHNA and YSLEER. The length of the CDR3 is 15 residues. Trimming took off 0 bases at V and 12 bases at J, with 18 bases between the two ends. CDR3 nucleotides: TGCGCCAGCAGCCAAGAAGGCAGGGGCACGGGGTGGCAGTTCTTC. The encoded protein is CASSQEGRGTGWQFF.

The J gene is TRBJ1-2, the V gene TRBV27; 8 bases agree with TRBD1. Germline values: CDR1 MNHEY, CDR2 SMNVEV (reference sequence). The CDR3 sequence is 16 residues long. V dropped 3 bases and J dropped 4; count of bases not matched to a gene: 10. CDR3 bases: TGTGCCAGCAGTTTTCCCCAGGGGGCTTTTAGCTATGGCTACACCTTC. Translated: CASSFPQGAFSYGYTF.